This T cell receptor (beta chain) comes out of a study of blood T cell repertoires in COVID-19. Here immunoSEQ multiplex PCR was the method, and the copy in TCRdb shows in-frame clones only, minus some. The table includes approximately 230,000 clones, approximately 91% detected once. Germline V CDR1 and CDR2: GTSNPN, SVGIG (reference sequence). Trimming pared 4 bases from V and 1 base from J, leaving 10 bases between. CDR3 length: 13 residues. The sequencing sample was made of peripheral blood. The chain uses TRBV30 and TRBJ1-2; D uncertain. The TCR was taken from a middle-aged woman who had recovered from COVID-19. The CDR3 is CAWTETINYGYTF. CDR3 sequence (DNA): TGTGCCTGGACAGAGACTATTAACTATGGCTACACCTTC.